The 21 T cell receptor beta chains in this list originate from one sample, sequenced in a study of T cell changes during pregnancy in multiple sclerosis. Assay: immunoSEQ multiplex PCR; the TCRdb copy retains only in-frame clones and omits some. The table has approximately 88,000 clones, nearly 95% seen once; the top ten hold roughly 1.2%. The source was peripheral blood, collected in the second trimester of pregnancy. Every receptor here comes from a female donor with multiple sclerosis, enrolled in a pregnancy study.

V is TRBV14 and J is TRBJ2-5, with D maybe TRBD1 (6 bases). Germline V gene data show CDR1 as SGHDN and CDR2 as FVKESK. Deletions cut 4 bases from V and 4 bases from J, with 13 bases between. This CDR3 region has 14 residues. The CDR3 loop reads CASSPGQLRETQYF. In DNA, the CDR3 is TGTGCCAGCAGCCCTGGACAGCTTCGAGAGACCCAGTACTTC.

The J gene is TRBJ2-2, the V gene TRBV5-1; 13 bases agree with TRBD2. From germline, CDR1 is SGHRS and CDR2 YFSETQ. The CDR3 length is 16 residues. Trimming took 0 bases from V and 6 from J; bases not matched to a gene: 2. Written as DNA, the CDR3 is TGCGCCAGCAGCTTGGGACTAGCGGGAGGTCCCGGGGAGCTGTTTTTT. As protein: CASSLGLAGGPGELFF.

V usage is TRBV7-3 and J usage is TRBJ2-1; D might be TRBD1 (5 bases). Trimming left V 1 base short and J 5 bases short, with 6 bases between. The CDR3 loop spans 13 amino acids. Germline-derived CDR1 and CDR2 are SGHTA and FQGTGA. The CDR3 DNA reads as TGTGCCAGCAGCTTAAGGGGCGACAATGAGCAGTTCTTC. Translated, it gives CASSLRGDNEQFF.

The chain joins TRBV10-1 to TRBJ2-7; D may be TRBD1 (6 bases). Germline CDR1 reads WNHNN; CDR2 reads SYGVQD (reference sequence). Trimming removed 5 bases from V and 3 bases from J, with 17 bases in between. This CDR3 has 15 amino acids. In DNA, the CDR3 is TGCGCCAGCAGTACCGACAGGAGCTTTTACTACGAGCAGTACTTC. As protein: CASSTDRSFYYEQYF.

V is TRBV30 and J is TRBJ1-1; D unresolved. The CDR3 totals 13 residues. Trimming left V 0 bases short and J 1 base short, with 6 bases between. The germline V gene encodes CDR1 GTSNPN and CDR2 SVGIG (reference sequence). CDR3 in amino acids: CAWSVLWNTEAFF. CDR3 nucleotides: TGTGCCTGGAGTGTACTATGGAACACTGAAGCTTTCTTT.

The gene calls are TRBV11-3 and TRBJ2-7, with 10 bases aligning to TRBD1. The CDR3 runs to 16 residues. The V segment lost 2 bases and the J segment 2 bases; nucleotides outside the gene matches: 6. Germline CDR1 reads SGHNT; CDR2 reads YENEEA. The CDR3 sequence is CASSLTFGTGAYEQYF. The CDR3 DNA sequence: TGTGCCAGCAGCTTAACTTTCGGGACAGGGGCCTACGAGCAGTACTTC.

The chain carries TRBV7-2 and TRBJ1-2, with D maybe TRBD1 (6 bases). Trimming took 5 bases from V and 6 from J, leaving 16 bases between them. CDR3 length: 14 residues. Germline V CDR1 and CDR2: SGHTA, FQGNSA. The CDR3 protein is CASSRNRERDGYTF. CDR3 coding DNA: TGTGCCAGCAGCCGAAACAGGGAGAGGGATGGCTACACCTTC.

V is TRBV9 and J is TRBJ1-1; weak D call: TRBD1 (5 bases). Germline CDR1 and CDR2: SGDLS and YYNGEE. Trimming left V 6 bases short and J 0 bases short, with 12 bases between. The CDR3 loop spans 14 amino acids. CDR3 in amino acids: CASNRGTVNTEAFF. CDR3 DNA sequence: TGTGCCAGCAACCGCGGGACGGTGAACACTGAAGCTTTCTTT. The whole variable domain, remainder taken from reference TRBV9 and TRBJ1-1, is DSGVTQTPKHLITATGQRVTLRCSPRSGDLSVYWYQQSLDQGLQFLIQYYNGEERAKGNILERFSAQQFPDLHSELNLSSLELGDSALYFCASNRGTVNTEAFFGQGTRLTVV.

The rearrangement uses TRBV27 and TRBJ2-1; the match to TRBD2 covers 11 bases. Germline-derived CDR1 and CDR2 are MNHEY and SMNVEV (reference sequence). With V trimmed by 6 bases and J by 4 bases, 2 bases remained unmatched. The CDR3 is 14 amino acids. The chain's CDR3 is CASSWTSGYNEQFF. The CDR3 DNA is TGTGCCAGCAGCTGGACTAGCGGGTACAATGAGCAGTTCTTC.

This clone was picked up a small number of times. The rearrangement joins TRBV6-6 to TRBJ1-2, with D unresolved. CDR1 and CDR2 (germline): MNHNY, SVGAGI (reference sequence). The CDR3 is made up of 11 amino acids. Trimming removed 5 bases from V and 5 bases from J, with 6 bases in between. CDR3: CASSREYGYTF. CDR3 nucleotide sequence: TGTGCCAGCAGTCGAGAGTATGGCTACACCTTC.

The genes are TRBV6-5 and TRBJ2-7; D gene ambiguous. Germline CDR1 MNHEY, CDR2 SVGAGI. The CDR3 is made up of 14 amino acids. V was cut by 0 bases and J by 2 bases, with 8 bases left in between. The CDR3, as DNA: TGTGCCAGCAGTTACTCTGCCCGGGCCTACGAGCAGTACTTC. Encoded protein: CASSYSARAYEQYF.

The V gene is TRBV19, the J gene TRBJ2-7; D possibly corresponds to TRBD1 (5 bases). The CDR3 has 13 amino acids. Germline loops: CDR1 LNHDA, CDR2 SQIVND (reference sequence). Between the trimmed V and J ends, which lost 3 bases and 5 bases, there was a span of 11 bases. The DNA of the CDR3 is TGTGCCAGTAGTATGACCCTGGGGCACGAGCAGTACTTC. Translation gives CASSMTLGHEQYF.

The chain recombines TRBV29-1 with TRBJ2-3; D may be TRBD2 (7 bases). Germline V gene lookup returns CDR1 SQVTM and CDR2 ANQGSEA. The CDR3 totals 15 residues. V was shortened by 0 bases and J by 6 bases, with 16 bases between the two germline ends. CDR3 sequence (DNA): TGCAGCGTTGAAGATAGGGGGGGCCGGTCGGATACGCAGTATTTT. As protein: CSVEDRGGRSDTQYF.

V usage is TRBV19 and J usage is TRBJ2-5; 9 nucleotides agree with TRBD1. Germline V CDR1 and CDR2: LNHDA, SQIVND (reference sequence). CDR3 length: 15 amino acids. Trimming removed 4 bases from V and 0 bases from J; junction bases left unmatched: 3. Here the CDR3 reads CASSKTGGDQETQYF. Written as DNA, the CDR3 is TGTGCCAGTAGTAAGACAGGGGGGGACCAAGAGACCCAGTACTTC.

This chain links TRBV19 with TRBJ1-4, with 10 bases fitting TRBD1. Germline CDR1 LNHDA, CDR2 SQIVND (reference sequence). The J segment lost 8 bases and the V segment lost 4 bases, leaving 10 bases of the junction unmatched. This CDR3 is 16 amino acids long. The CDR3 DNA reads as TGTGCCAGTAGTACCCGACAGGGGGCTTCTCACGAAAAACTGTTTTTT. This gives the protein CASSTRQGASHEKLFF.

The genes are TRBV4-1 and TRBJ2-3, with D tentatively TRBD2 (7 bases). Germline lookup yields CDR1 MGHRA and CDR2 YSYEKL. The CDR3 consists of 14 residues. Trimming took off 3 bases at V and 3 bases at J, with 10 bases between the two ends. CDR3 DNA: TGCGCCAGCAGCCACAGCGGGACAACAGATACGCAGTATTTT. It specifies CASSHSGTTDTQYF.

V is TRBV5-4 and J is TRBJ1-2, with a possible D match to TRBD1 (5 bases). Trimming removed 2 bases at V and 7 bases at J, with 21 bases between. Germline CDR1 reads SGHNT; CDR2 reads YYREEE (reference sequence). The CDR3 is made up of 16 amino acids. CDR3 sequence: CASSLGAARGRTGYTF. Here the CDR3 DNA reads TGTGCCAGCAGCTTAGGGGCCGCCCGAGGACGGACTGGCTACACCTTC.

The chain employs TRBV10-2 and TRBJ1-1; D gene ambiguous. From germline, CDR1 is WSHSY and CDR2 SAAADI. V lost 4 bases to trimming and J lost 4 bases, with 19 bases between them. The CDR3 loop spans 16 amino acids. The CDR3 spells CASSAYGQRVGTEAFF. The CDR3 bases are TGCGCCAGCAGTGCATATGGGCAGCGGGTAGGCACTGAAGCTTTCTTT.

V usage is TRBV14 and J usage is TRBJ1-1; D unresolved. In germline, CDR1 is SGHDN, CDR2 FVKESK. CDR3 length: 11 amino acids. Trimming took off 11 bases at V and 3 bases at J, with 10 bases between the two ends. The CDR3 region is CASPGDTEAFF. In DNA, the CDR3 is TGTGCCTCCCCCGGGGACACTGAAGCTTTCTTT.

This chain links TRBV4-1 with TRBJ1-2, with TRBD1 matching 7 bases. V dropped 4 bases and J dropped 6; count of bases not matched to a gene: 5. Germline CDR1 and CDR2: MGHRA and YSYEKL. The CDR3 length is 13 residues. CDR3 nucleotides: TGCGCCAGCAGCCTCCGACAGGGCGATGGCTACACCTTC. It encodes CASSLRQGDGYTF.

The rearrangement uses TRBV4-1 and TRBJ2-1, with D maybe TRBD2 (5 bases). Trimming removed 1 base from V and 0 bases from J, with 16 bases in between. This CDR3 region has 18 residues. The germline V gene has CDR1 MGHRA and CDR2 YSYEKL. The CDR3 sequence: CASSQVGARLASYNEQFF. The DNA of the CDR3 is TGCGCCAGCAGCCAAGTGGGAGCGCGCCTGGCCTCCTACAATGAGCAGTTCTTC.